These T cell receptor beta chains were read from a single sample in a study of cytomegalovirus exposure and HLA in healthy donors. Generated by immunoSEQ multiplex PCR, the TCRdb table keeps only in-frame clones and is missing some. The table has some 160,000 clones, roughly 84% seen once. Sequencing used PBMCs. These receptors came from a woman in her late teens or twenties in good health and CMV-seronegative. CDR3s include the opening cysteine and the closing phenylalanine or tryptophan. D genes are given only for firm matches. Only some rows state a clone size, as once, few, many or a class for expanded clones.

>TRBD2|NA|TRBV5-4|TRBJ2-6
CASSADWEGLGGANVLTF
TGTGCCAGCAGCGCCGACTGGGAGGGACTGGGTGGGGCCAACGTCCTGACTTTC
>TRBD1|NA|TRBV5-6|TRBJ2-6
CASSPGQRQIFVGANVLTF
TGTGCCAGCAGCCCGGGACAGCGTCAGATCTTCGTTGGGGCCAACGTCCTGACTTTC
>TRBD1|NA|TRBV19|TRBJ1-1
CASSSRLTQGGAFF
TGTGCCAGTAGCTCAAGGCTGACACAGGGGGGAGCTTTCTTT
>TRBD1|NA|TRBV4-1|TRBJ1-2
CASSPGQGSYGYTF
TGCGCCAGCAGCCCGGGACAGGGATCCTATGGCTACACCTTC
>TRBD1|NA|TRBV5-1|TRBJ1-1
CASSPQQGMNTEAFF
TGCGCCAGCAGCCCGCAACAGGGGATGAACACTGAAGCTTTCTTT
>NA|NA|TRBV21-1|TRBJ1-2
CAVRDDNASGYTF
TGTGCCGTAAGAGACGACAACGCATCTGGCTACACCTTC
>TRBD1|NA|TRBV30|TRBJ1-5
CAWGTGGNQPQHF
TGTGCCTGGGGGACAGGGGGCAATCAGCCCCAGCATTTT
>NA|once|TRBV28|TRBJ1-5
CASSSTGTKSNQPQHF
TGTGCCAGCAGTTCGACGGGTACAAAGTCGAATCAGCCCCAGCATTTT
>TRBD1|NA|TRBV5-1|TRBJ2-5
CASTLTGSGTQYF
TGCGCCAGCACCCTGACAGGGTCCGGGACCCAGTACTTC
>TRBD1|few|TRBV10-3|TRBJ1-6
CAIPRLTGPNSPLHF
TGTGCCATCCCCCGGTTGACAGGGCCAAATTCACCCCTCCACTTT
>NA|NA|TRBV19|TRBJ1-4
CASSLDRKATNEKLFF
TGTGCCAGTAGTCTCGACAGAAAAGCAACTAATGAAAAACTGTTTTTT
>TRBD1|NA|TRBV18|TRBJ2-1
CASSPSRTGGINEQFF
TGTGCCAGCTCACCAAGCCGGACAGGGGGCATCAATGAGCAGTTCTTC
>TRBD1|NA|TRBV28|TRBJ1-5
CASRGQTYQPQHF
TGTGCCAGCAGGGGACAGACTTATCAGCCCCAGCATTTT
>NA|NA|TRBV5-1|TRBJ2-3
CASSPQGDTQYF
TGCGCCAGCAGCCCCCAGGGAGATACGCAGTATTTT
>TRBD1|NA|TRBV5-1|TRBJ1-3
CASSLGGQAAGNTIYF
TGCGCCAGCAGCTTGGGGGGACAGGCGGCTGGAAACACCATATATTTT
>TRBD2|NA|TRBV7-6|TRBJ2-7
CASSLDTTGGPSDEQYF
TGTGCCAGCAGCTTAGATACTACGGGGGGGCCGTCCGACGAGCAGTACTTC
>NA|once|TRBV6-1|TRBJ1-5
CASSKTVSNQPQHF
TGTGCCAGCAGCAAGACAGTTAGCAATCAGCCCCAGCATTTT
>TRBD1|NA|TRBV7-8|TRBJ1-5
CASSRDRSYSNQPQHF
TGTGCCAGTAGCCGGGACAGATCCTATAGCAATCAGCCCCAGCATTTT
>NA|NA|TRBV5-1|TRBJ1-1
CASSPTQGGGTEAFF
TGCGCCAGCAGCCCAACACAAGGTGGGGGGACTGAAGCTTTCTTT
>TRBD1|NA|TRBV7-7|TRBJ2-2
CASTQAPGTGTGELFF
TGTGCTAGCACCCAGGCCCCCGGGACAGGGACCGGGGAGCTGTTTTTT
>TRBD1|NA|TRBV28|TRBJ1-5
CASSSTGTALHQPQHF
TGTGCCAGCAGTTCGACCGGGACAGCCCTTCATCAGCCCCAGCATTTT
>TRBD2|few|TRBV6-5|TRBJ2-1
CASSPGLAGSDEQFF
TGTGCCAGCAGTCCGGGACTAGCGGGCTCTGATGAGCAGTTCTTC
>NA|NA|TRBV5-1|TRBJ1-1
CASSVGHLNTEAFF
TGCGCCAGCAGCGTGGGACACTTGAACACTGAAGCTTTCTTT
>NA|few|TRBV6-1|TRBJ1-4
CASSEGGGEAEKLFF
TGTGCCAGCAGTGAAGGGGGGGGAGAGGCTGAAAAACTGTTTTTT